Listed below are T cell receptor beta chains from one sample, sequenced in a study of blood T cell repertoires in COVID-19. Some clones are missing from TCRdb's copy, which holds only in-frame ones; the method was immunoSEQ multiplex PCR. Of roughly 100,000 clones listed, about four fifths are singletons. Sequencing input: peripheral blood. The receptor set was obtained from a man aged 80 or over with COVID-19, enrolled during active disease. CDR3s include the opening cysteine and the closing phenylalanine or tryptophan. The order of the fields is J gene, clone size, D gene, V gene, CDR3 DNA, CDR3 protein. A D gene is named only where the DNA matches it firmly. Expanded clones are given a class, and other clones once, few, many or no size at all.

j_call: TRBJ2-7; clone_size: NA; d_call: NA; v_call: TRBV7-9; cdr3_nt: TGTGCCAGCAGCCTGCTAGCCTACGAGCAGTACTTC; cdr3_aa: CASSLLAYEQYF
j_call: TRBJ2-5; clone_size: once; d_call: NA; v_call: TRBV6-2/TRBV6-3; cdr3_nt: TGTGCCAGCAGCAAGGAGGGGACCCAGTACTTC; cdr3_aa: CASSKEGTQYF
j_call: TRBJ1-6; clone_size: NA; d_call: TRBD1; v_call: TRBV28; cdr3_nt: TGTGCCAGCAGTTTACCCAGACAGGGTTCACCCCTCCACTTT; cdr3_aa: CASSLPRQGSPLHF
j_call: TRBJ2-3; clone_size: many; d_call: TRBD2; v_call: TRBV12-3/TRBV12-4; cdr3_nt: TGTGCCAGCAGTTTCAGCGGGGGGGTAGAATATTTT; cdr3_aa: CASSFSGGVEYF
j_call: TRBJ1-3; clone_size: NA; d_call: NA; v_call: TRBV19; cdr3_nt: TGTGCCAGTAGCCGCTTGGGCTCCGGGGGAGCTGGAAACACCATATATTTT; cdr3_aa: CASSRLGSGGAGNTIYF
j_call: TRBJ1-2; clone_size: NA; d_call: NA; v_call: TRBV7-9; cdr3_nt: TGTGCCAGCAGCTTAATCAGCGGGAACTATGGCTACACCTTC; cdr3_aa: CASSLISGNYGYTF
j_call: TRBJ1-2; clone_size: NA; d_call: NA; v_call: TRBV7-9; cdr3_nt: TGTGCCAGCAGCTCCCCCGGTGGCTACACCTTC; cdr3_aa: CASSSPGGYTF
j_call: TRBJ1-4; clone_size: NA; d_call: NA; v_call: TRBV28; cdr3_nt: TGTGCCAGCAGTTTAGGGCCGCTTAATGAAAAACTGTTTTTT; cdr3_aa: CASSLGPLNEKLFF
j_call: TRBJ1-1; clone_size: NA; d_call: TRBD1; v_call: TRBV6-1; cdr3_nt: TGTGCCAGCAGTGGGGGGACAGGGGTTATGGACACTGAAGCTTTCTTT; cdr3_aa: CASSGGTGVMDTEAFF
j_call: TRBJ2-7; clone_size: NA; d_call: NA; v_call: TRBV13; cdr3_nt: TGTGCCAGCAGCTTAGGCACGCAGCGAGAACGATACGAGCAGTACTTC; cdr3_aa: CASSLGTQRERYEQYF
j_call: TRBJ1-1; clone_size: NA; d_call: NA; v_call: TRBV18; cdr3_nt: TGTGCCAGCTCACCAGGAGTCAACCAGAACACTGAAGCTTTCTTT; cdr3_aa: CASSPGVNQNTEAFF
j_call: TRBJ1-3; clone_size: NA; d_call: TRBD1; v_call: TRBV30; cdr3_nt: TGTGCCTGGAGTGTCAACAGGGGGGGCCTTGGAAACACCATATATTTT; cdr3_aa: CAWSVNRGGLGNTIYF
j_call: TRBJ1-5; clone_size: NA; d_call: NA; v_call: TRBV2; cdr3_nt: TGTGCCAGCAGTGAAGCGCTGGGCACGGTCCAGCATTTT; cdr3_aa: CASSEALGTVQHF
j_call: TRBJ1-2; clone_size: NA; d_call: NA; v_call: TRBV6-5; cdr3_nt: TGTGCCAGCAGTCTTTCCGGGAGCATACATGGCTACACCTTC; cdr3_aa: CASSLSGSIHGYTF
j_call: TRBJ2-1; clone_size: NA; d_call: TRBD2; v_call: TRBV7-2; cdr3_nt: TGTGCCAGCAGCTTAGTCCTCGCGGGAGGGCTCGGTGGATCCAATGAGCAGTTCTTC; cdr3_aa: CASSLVLAGGLGGSNEQFF
j_call: TRBJ2-2; clone_size: NA; d_call: NA; v_call: TRBV11-2; cdr3_nt: TGTGCCAGCAGCTTAAACAGGGCCGGGGAGCTGTTTTTT; cdr3_aa: CASSLNRAGELFF
j_call: TRBJ1-2; clone_size: few; d_call: NA; v_call: TRBV28; cdr3_nt: TGTGCCAGCAGTTTTAATCCGGAGGTCTATGGCTACACCTTC; cdr3_aa: CASSFNPEVYGYTF
j_call: TRBJ1-1; clone_size: NA; d_call: NA; v_call: TRBV6-1; cdr3_nt: TGTGCCAGCAGTGAGATGGGACTAGGGGCTTTCTTT; cdr3_aa: CASSEMGLGAFF
j_call: TRBJ1-2; clone_size: NA; d_call: NA; v_call: TRBV5-5; cdr3_nt: TGTGCCAGCAGCTTGGAATTGGGCAGATCCTATGGCTACACCTTC; cdr3_aa: CASSLELGRSYGYTF
j_call: TRBJ2-7; clone_size: NA; d_call: TRBD2; v_call: TRBV29-1; cdr3_nt: TGCAGCGTTCTGGGGGGGTCTAGTAGGGGAGATTCCTACGAGCAGTACTTC; cdr3_aa: CSVLGGSSRGDSYEQYF
j_call: TRBJ1-5; clone_size: NA; d_call: NA; v_call: TRBV30; cdr3_nt: TGTGCCTGGAGTGTAGGAGGCAATAGCAATCAGCCCCAGCATTTT; cdr3_aa: CAWSVGGNSNQPQHF
j_call: TRBJ2-5; clone_size: NA; d_call: TRBD1; v_call: TRBV4-1; cdr3_nt: TGCGCCAGCAGCTCCACAGGGGCCTGGGAGACCCAGTACTTC; cdr3_aa: CASSSTGAWETQYF
j_call: TRBJ2-7; clone_size: NA; d_call: TRBD2; v_call: TRBV28; cdr3_nt: TGTGCCAGTAGCGGGAGAATAATACTCGAAACTTACCCCTACGAGCAGTACTTC; cdr3_aa: CASSGRIILETYPYEQYF
j_call: TRBJ1-1; clone_size: once; d_call: TRBD1; v_call: TRBV5-4; cdr3_nt: TGTGCCAGCAGCCGGGGACAGGGTATAGGCACTGAAGCTTTCTTT; cdr3_aa: CASSRGQGIGTEAFF
j_call: TRBJ1-5; clone_size: NA; d_call: NA; v_call: TRBV5-5; cdr3_nt: TGTGCCAGCAGCTTGGAGGGGCAGGCGAATCAGCCCCAGCATTTT; cdr3_aa: CASSLEGQANQPQHF
j_call: TRBJ1-6; clone_size: NA; d_call: NA; v_call: TRBV5-6; cdr3_nt: TGTGCCAGCAGTTCCCTTACCTATAATTCACCCCTCCACTTT; cdr3_aa: CASSSLTYNSPLHF
j_call: TRBJ1-2; clone_size: NA; d_call: TRBD1; v_call: TRBV29-1; cdr3_nt: TGCAGCGTAGGGACAGGAGACTATGGCTACACCTTC; cdr3_aa: CSVGTGDYGYTF
j_call: TRBJ1-2; clone_size: NA; d_call: TRBD1; v_call: TRBV11-1; cdr3_nt: TGTGCCAGTAAATCACGGGACAGGGTTGACGGCTACACCTTC; cdr3_aa: CASKSRDRVDGYTF
j_call: TRBJ2-1; clone_size: NA; d_call: NA; v_call: TRBV19; cdr3_nt: TGTGCCAGTAGTCCCGCTCAGGGCAGAGGTCGCAATGAGCAGTTCTTC; cdr3_aa: CASSPAQGRGRNEQFF
j_call: TRBJ2-5; clone_size: NA; d_call: NA; v_call: TRBV12-3/TRBV12-4; cdr3_nt: TGTGCCAGCAGTTTATCCCAGGGGACCCAGTACTTC; cdr3_aa: CASSLSQGTQYF
j_call: TRBJ2-2; clone_size: NA; d_call: NA; v_call: TRBV9; cdr3_nt: TGTGCCAGCAGCGTAGAGTTAGCCACCACCGGGGAGCTGTTTTTT; cdr3_aa: CASSVELATTGELFF
j_call: TRBJ2-1; clone_size: NA; d_call: TRBD1; v_call: TRBV5-4; cdr3_nt: TGTGCCAGCAGCTACCGGGACAGTCTGAGTTGGGAGCAGTTCTTC; cdr3_aa: CASSYRDSLSWEQFF
j_call: TRBJ2-7; clone_size: NA; d_call: NA; v_call: TRBV14; cdr3_nt: TGTGCCAGCAGCCACCGGGACACAGGCAGAAACGAGCAGTACTTC; cdr3_aa: CASSHRDTGRNEQYF
j_call: TRBJ1-6; clone_size: NA; d_call: NA; v_call: TRBV30; cdr3_nt: TGTGCCTGGAGTGGTGACCCCCGGGGTCGTAATTCACCCCTCCACTTT; cdr3_aa: CAWSGDPRGRNSPLHF
j_call: TRBJ2-6; clone_size: NA; d_call: NA; v_call: TRBV5-5; cdr3_nt: TGTGCCAGCAGCTTAGGTCAGGGCTACTCTGGGGCCAACGTCCTGACTTTC; cdr3_aa: CASSLGQGYSGANVLTF
j_call: TRBJ1-3; clone_size: once; d_call: NA; v_call: TRBV23-1; cdr3_nt: TGCGCCAGCAGTCAAGGGCCTACCAACACCATATATTTT; cdr3_aa: CASSQGPTNTIYF
j_call: TRBJ1-2; clone_size: NA; d_call: NA; v_call: TRBV4-3; cdr3_nt: TGCGCCAGCAGCCAAGGGACAGACTATGGCTACACCTTC; cdr3_aa: CASSQGTDYGYTF
j_call: TRBJ2-7; clone_size: NA; d_call: NA; v_call: TRBV3-1/TRBV3-2; cdr3_nt: TGTGCCAGCAGCCGACAGAGCGACGAGCAGTACTTC; cdr3_aa: CASSRQSDEQYF
j_call: TRBJ2-1; clone_size: NA; d_call: NA; v_call: TRBV7-7; cdr3_nt: TGTGTAAGTCCAGGCATCTACAATGAGCAGTTCTTC; cdr3_aa: CVSPGIYNEQFF
j_call: TRBJ2-3; clone_size: NA; d_call: TRBD1; v_call: TRBV24-1; cdr3_nt: TGTGCCACCAGTGAACCGTCCGGACAGGGCACAGATACGCAGTATTTT; cdr3_aa: CATSEPSGQGTDTQYF
j_call: TRBJ2-7; clone_size: few; d_call: NA; v_call: TRBV5-1; cdr3_nt: TGCGCCAGCAGCAGCCATTCGGGCGAGCAGTACTTC; cdr3_aa: CASSSHSGEQYF
j_call: TRBJ1-2; clone_size: NA; d_call: TRBD1; v_call: TRBV27; cdr3_nt: TGTGCCAGCAGTTCCGGACAGGGGGTGAGTGTAGATGGCTACACCTTC; cdr3_aa: CASSSGQGVSVDGYTF
j_call: TRBJ2-7; clone_size: NA; d_call: TRBD1; v_call: TRBV5-4; cdr3_nt: TGTGCCAGCAGCGCCCGGACAGGCTCCTACGAGCAGTACTTC; cdr3_aa: CASSARTGSYEQYF
j_call: TRBJ1-6; clone_size: NA; d_call: NA; v_call: TRBV19; cdr3_nt: TGTGCCAGTAGTATTAGCTCTGTTTCCTCGGTCGGTACACCCCTCCACTTT; cdr3_aa: CASSISSVSSVGTPLHF